The rows below give T cell receptor beta chains drawn from one sample of a study of T cells after yellow fever vaccination. TCRdb itself ran the 5' RACE reads through MiXCR, one entry per CDR3 protein. The top ten clones hold 3.3% of a sample with some 340,000 distinct CDR3 sequences, around 10% of them seen once. The input for sequencing was CD4+ T cells sorted from PBMCs, taken 45 days after the yellow fever booster vaccination. The source is a man between 18 and 29 years old who received the YFV17D yellow fever vaccine. Each CDR3 is given with its conserved first and last residue. The D gene is left open where the match is weak. A row's size may be missing; if present it is once, few, many or a size class.

-,TRBJ2-7,many,TRBV5-5,CASSRGLSYEQYF,TGTGCCAGCAGCCGCGGACTGTCCTACGAGCAGTACTTC
-,TRBJ1-2,-,TRBV5-1,CASSSVGQDYGYTF,TGCGCCAGCAGCTCAGTTGGGCAAGACTATGGCTACACCTTC
-,TRBJ1-1,-,TRBV29-1,CSARSWVNTEAFF,TGCAGCGCCAGGAGTTGGGTGAACACTGAAGCTTTCTTT
TRBD1,TRBJ1-4,-,TRBV9,CASSGGQGTAWEKLFF,TGTGCCAGCAGCGGGGGACAGGGGACCGCCTGGGAAAAACTGTTTTTT
-,TRBJ1-2,-,TRBV18,CASSPQTFAQGYTF,TGTGCCAGCTCACCACAAACGTTTGCACAAGGCTACACCTTC
-,TRBJ2-3,-,TRBV6-1,CATRRLVADTQYF,TGTGCCACCAGACGTCTTGTCGCAGATACGCAGTATTTT
-,TRBJ2-6,many,TRBV19,CASSIVETGANVLTF,TGTGCCAGTAGTATCGTCGAGACTGGGGCCAACGTCCTGACTTTC
-,TRBJ2-4,-,TRBV19,CASTPVLEGNIQYF,TGTGCCAGCACGCCGGTACTAGAAGGAAACATTCAGTACTTC
TRBD2,TRBJ2-1,few,TRBV12-3/TRBV12-4,CASSPRGSGGHNEQFF,TGTGCCAGCAGTCCCCGGGGTAGCGGGGGCCACAATGAGCAGTTCTTC
-,TRBJ2-4,-,TRBV28,CASSFGGVAKNIQYF,TGTGCCAGCAGTTTCGGAGGGGTAGCCAAAAACATTCAGTACTTC
-,TRBJ2-5,-,TRBV5-1,CASSSGFLGETQYF,TGCGCCAGCAGCTCGGGATTCCTAGGGGAGACCCAGTACTTC
TRBD1,TRBJ1-6,-,TRBV12-3/TRBV12-4,CASSRGQGLEPLHF,TGTGCCAGCAGCCGAGGACAGGGGCTGGAACCCCTCCACTTT
TRBD1,TRBJ2-1,-,TRBV20-1,CSASSGDSVNNEQFF,TGCAGTGCTAGTAGTGGGGACAGCGTGAACAATGAGCAGTTCTTC
-,TRBJ2-5,many,TRBV7-9,CASSFRGETQYF,TGTGCCAGCAGCTTCCGTGGGGAGACCCAGTACTTC
TRBD2,TRBJ2-7,few,TRBV7-2,CASSRAAGGNEQYF,TGTGCCAGCAGCCGAGCGGCGGGGGGTAACGAGCAGTACTTC
-,TRBJ2-3,few,TRBV7-9,CASRPAGTRTDTQYF,TGTGCCAGCAGGCCTGCCGGGACTCGCACAGATACGCAGTATTTT
TRBD1,TRBJ1-2,-,TRBV18,CASSPPGQGSYGYTF,TGTGCCAGCTCACCACCTGGACAGGGTAGCTATGGCTACACCTTC
-,TRBJ1-5,-,TRBV4-2,CASSQDRKEQPQHF,TGTGCCAGCAGCCAAGATCGGAAGGAGCAGCCCCAGCATTTT
-,TRBJ1-6,few,TRBV4-1,CASSQLNSPLHF,TGCGCCAGCAGCCAACTTAATTCACCCCTCCACTTT
TRBD1,TRBJ2-3,few,TRBV7-8,CASSPGTASGTDTQYF,TGTGCCAGCAGCCCCGGGACAGCCAGTGGCACAGATACGCAGTATTTT
TRBD1,TRBJ1-4,few,TRBV7-9,CASSEGPGTEGYEKLFF,TGTGCCAGCAGCGAAGGCCCCGGGACAGAAGGTTATGAAAAACTGTTTTTT
TRBD1,TRBJ1-1,many,TRBV7-2,CASSFNRGSEAFF,TGTGCCAGCAGCTTTAACAGGGGTTCTGAAGCTTTCTTT
TRBD1,TRBJ1-5,-,TRBV6-2/TRBV6-3,CASVDTGVDQPQHF,TGTGCCAGCGTGGACACAGGGGTCGATCAGCCCCAGCATTTT
TRBD2,TRBJ2-7,few,TRBV3-1,CASSHRAGGSYEQYF,TGTGCCAGCAGTCATCGGGCGGGGGGTTCCTACGAGCAGTACTTC
-,TRBJ2-7,few,TRBV20-1,CSARADVYEQYF,TGCAGTGCTAGGGCCGACGTCTACGAGCAGTACTTC
-,TRBJ2-3,many,TRBV4-3,CASSQGLPVTDTQYF,TGCGCCAGCAGCCAAGGACTACCGGTCACAGATACGCAGTATTTT
-,TRBJ1-2,-,TRBV4-3,CASSQGWGGPYGYTF,TGCGCCAGCAGCCAAGGTTGGGGAGGTCCCTATGGCTACACCTTC
TRBD1,TRBJ1-2,-,TRBV20-1,CSARGDRRGYTF,TGCAGTGCTAGGGGGGACAGACGAGGCTACACCTTC
-,TRBJ2-3,few,TRBV4-1,CASSPMASTDTQYF,TGCGCCAGCAGCCCTATGGCCAGCACAGATACGCAGTATTTT
-,TRBJ1-1,many,TRBV7-2,CASSFFSSIMNTEAFF,TGTGCCAGCAGCTTCTTTTCGTCCATCATGAACACTGAAGCTTTCTTT
-,TRBJ2-1,few,TRBV5-1,CASSLDRAAYNEQFF,TGCGCCAGCAGCTTGGACAGGGCGGCCTACAATGAGCAGTTCTTC
TRBD1,TRBJ2-7,few,TRBV12-3/TRBV12-4,CASSIADRAHEQYF,TGTGCCAGCAGTATCGCGGACAGGGCCCACGAGCAGTACTTC
-,TRBJ1-5,many,TRBV7-2,CASSPPPASNQPQHF,TGTGCCAGCAGCCCCCCCCCCGCCTCAAATCAGCCCCAGCATTTT
TRBD1,TRBJ2-3,few,TRBV28,CASSQPRQGADTQYF,TGTGCCAGCAGCCAGCCCCGACAGGGGGCAGATACGCAGTATTTT
-,TRBJ2-2,-,TRBV19,CASSSGGGQTNTGELFF,TGTGCCAGTAGTTCCGGCGGGGGACAGACTAACACCGGGGAGCTGTTTTTT
-,TRBJ2-3,few,TRBV7-2,CASSPYGGLYHSGTDTQYF,TGTGCCAGCAGCCCTTATGGGGGGCTATACCATTCGGGCACAGATACGCAGTATTTT
-,TRBJ2-5,-,TRBV18,CASSPRVVQETQYF,TGTGCCAGCTCACCTCGGGTGGTCCAAGAGACCCAGTACTTC
-,TRBJ2-1,-,TRBV11-3,CASSGGRASWQFF,TGTGCCAGCAGCGGAGGACGCGCCTCCTGGCAGTTCTTC
-,TRBJ1-3,many,TRBV6-2/TRBV6-3,CASSYTGSGNTIYF,TGTGCCAGCAGTTACACAGGCTCTGGAAACACCATATATTTT
TRBD1,TRBJ2-3,-,TRBV6-4,CASSDSTGGADTQYF,TGTGCCAGCAGTGACTCGACAGGGGGCGCAGATACGCAGTATTTT
-,TRBJ1-5,-,TRBV7-2,CASSASGGDQPQHF,TGTGCCAGCAGCGCTTCTGGGGGAGATCAGCCCCAGCATTTT
-,TRBJ1-1,few,TRBV12-3/TRBV12-4,CASSNNRGRAEAFF,TGTGCCAGCAGCAATAACCGGGGGCGAGCTGAAGCTTTCTTT
-,TRBJ2-3,-,TRBV18,CASSPPDSFGSDTQYF,TGTGCCAGCTCACCCCCGGACAGCTTCGGTTCAGATACGCAGTATTTT
-,TRBJ1-3,-,TRBV2,CASSLTDFSGNTIYF,TGTGCCAGCAGTCTTACAGATTTCTCTGGAAACACCATATATTTT